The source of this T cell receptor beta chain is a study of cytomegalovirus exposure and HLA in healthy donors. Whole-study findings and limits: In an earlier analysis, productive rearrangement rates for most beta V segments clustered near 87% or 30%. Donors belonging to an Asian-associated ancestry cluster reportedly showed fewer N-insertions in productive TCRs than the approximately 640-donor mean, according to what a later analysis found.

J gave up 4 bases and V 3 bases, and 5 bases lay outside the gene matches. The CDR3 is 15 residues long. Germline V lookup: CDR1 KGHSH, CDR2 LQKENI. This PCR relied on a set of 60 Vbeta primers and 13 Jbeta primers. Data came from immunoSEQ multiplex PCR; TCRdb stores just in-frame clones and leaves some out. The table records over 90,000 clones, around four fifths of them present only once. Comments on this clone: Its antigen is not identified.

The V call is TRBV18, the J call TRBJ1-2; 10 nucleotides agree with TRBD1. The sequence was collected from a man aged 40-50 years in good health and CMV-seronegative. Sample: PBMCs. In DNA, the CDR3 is TGTGCCAGCTCACCCGCCGGACAGGGGGTCTATGGCTACACCTTC. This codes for CASSPAGQGVYGYTF. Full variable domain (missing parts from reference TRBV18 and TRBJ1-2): NAGVMQNPRHLVRRRGQEARLRCSPMKGHSHVYWYRQLPEEGLKFMVYLQKENIIDESGMPKERFSAEFPKEGPSILRIQQVVRGDSAAYFCASSPAGQGVYGYTFGSGTRLTVV.